This T cell receptor (beta chain) was sequenced in a study of T cell repertoires in aging, cancer and after chemotherapy. Study-wide background: Pre- and post-chemotherapy samples were paired from glioblastoma patients treated with temozolomide-based therapy. The full dataset contained 7 million to 9.5 million TCR reads.

Peripheral blood genomic DNA, not sorted cells or RNA, was the template. Rearranged V-D-J TRB sequences were amplified with a mixed TRB-A/B primer pool. TCRdb reanalysed the multiplex PCR reads using MiXCR and keeps one entry per CDR3 protein. This sample has under 3,500 distinct CDR3 sequences, with less than 25% found just once. Worth noting for this clonotype: The antigen is unknown.

The study's findings and limits: In each cancer cohort, median generation probability increased across chemotherapy, suggesting thymic output rebounded. Healthy donors lost TCR diversity with age mainly through richness, cancer patients through richness and evenness.

The material sequenced was blood. This receptor was obtained from a human donor with a solid tumor.

CDR3 coding DNA: TGTGCCAGCAGCCAGGGACAGGGGGGTCAGCCCCAGCATTTT. It translates to CASSQGQGGQPQHF. J is TRBJ1-5 and V is TRBV5-8, with 11 nucleotides matching TRBD1. The CDR3 contains 14 residues. The ends lost 4 bases at V and 6 bases at J; junction bases unmatched: 3. Germline CDR1 SGHTS, CDR2 YDEGEE. Full variable domain (remainder filled in from reference TRBV5-8 and TRBJ1-5): EAGVTQSPTHLIKTRGQQATLRCSPISGHTSVYWYQQALGLGLQFLLWYDEGEERNRGNFPPRFSGRQFPNYSSELNVNALELEDSALYLCASSQGQGGQPQHFGDGTRLSIL.